Each of the 18 T cell receptor beta chains below was sequenced from the same sample in a study of CD8+ T cells in alopecia areata. Extracted RNA was reverse transcribed into cDNA, the sequencing template. Sequencing was performed with immunoSEQ multiplex PCR; in TCRdb, only in-frame clones are kept and a portion is missing. The sample consists of about 130,000 clones, approximately 49% of them appearing once. The material was CD8+ T cells sorted from blood, obtained at week 0. The receptors were sampled from a human donor with alopecia areata.

V is TRBV7-8 and J is TRBJ2-3; TRBD2 agrees at 13 bases. V lost 5 bases and J lost 2; bases outside the gene matches: 4. The V gene's germline CDR1 is SGHVS and CDR2 FQNEAQ. There are 16 residues in the CDR3. The CDR3 nucleotides read TGTGCCAGCAGCACGGGACTAGCGGGGAACACAGATACGCAGTATTTT. Its translation is CASSTGLAGNTDTQYF. Full variable domain (remainder filled in from reference TRBV7-8 and TRBJ2-3): GAGVSQSPRYKVAKRGQDVALRCDPISGHVSLFWYQQALGQGPEFLTYFQNEAQLDKSGLPSDRFFAERPEGSVSTLKIQRTQQEDSAVYLCASSTGLAGNTDTQYFGPGTRLTVL.

This clone was seen more than once but under ten times. The rearrangement uses TRBV4-1 and TRBJ1-4; unclear D gene. V lost 1 base and J 13 bases, leaving 16 bases between the germline ends. Germline V gene lookup returns CDR1 MGHRA and CDR2 YSYEKL. The CDR3 runs to 14 residues. CDR3 DNA sequence: TGCGCCAGCAGCCAAGTACATGGGTCCGGAGGACTGTTTTTT. Protein product: CASSQVHGSGGLFF.

There are many counts of this clone. V gene TRBV7-8 combines with J gene TRBJ2-1, with TRBD2 identical over 11 bases. CDR1 SGHVS and CDR2 FQNEAQ come from the germline V gene. V lost 5 bases and J lost 6; bases outside the gene matches: 6. The CDR3 is made up of 15 amino acids. CDR3 DNA: TGTGCCAGCAGCCCGACTAGCGGGGAACTCAATGAGCAGTTCTTC. Protein product: CASSPTSGELNEQFF.

To note about this clone: Distinct nucleotide sequences in the sample also encode this CDR3. CDR3 in amino acids: CASSSGYYEQYF. The CDR3 coding sequence is TGTGCCAGCAGTTCGGGTTACTACGAGCAGTACTTC. The rearrangement joins TRBV27 to TRBJ2-7; D ambiguous. Germline lookup yields CDR1 MNHEY and CDR2 SMNVEV (reference sequence). The germline V and J ends were trimmed by 4 bases and 3 bases, with 7 bases remaining between them. This CDR3 contains 12 residues.

This clone showed up many times. The chain carries TRBV18 and TRBJ1-6; D not certain. Germline CDR1 and CDR2: KGHSH and LQKENI. CDR3 length: 16 amino acids. V was shortened by 2 bases and J by 3 bases, with 11 bases between the two germline ends. CDR3 coding DNA: TGTGCCAGCTCACCAATCGTCGCGGGCTATAATTCACCCCTCCACTTT. As protein: CASSPIVAGYNSPLHF.

The V gene is TRBV9, the J gene TRBJ1-1; D is unclear. Trimming removed 0 bases at V and 4 bases at J, with 13 bases between. The CDR3 totals 15 residues. Germline V gene lookup returns CDR1 SGDLS and CDR2 YYNGEE. The CDR3 here is CASSVGNSKVTEAFF. The CDR3 DNA reads as TGTGCCAGCAGCGTAGGGAACAGCAAAGTCACTGAAGCTTTCTTT. Using reference TRBV9 and TRBJ1-1 for the parts outside the CDR3, the full variable domain is DSGVTQTPKHLITATGQRVTLRCSPRSGDLSVYWYQQSLDQGLQFLIQYYNGEERAKGNILERFSAQQFPDLHSELNLSSLELGDSALYFCASSVGNSKVTEAFFGQGTRLTVV.

The chain links TRBV5-1 to TRBJ2-7; 7 positions match TRBD1. The CDR3 loop spans 14 amino acids. Germline trimming cut 4 bases from V and 4 bases from J; bases unmatched to any gene: 8. The germline CDR1 and CDR2 sequences are SGHRS and YFSETQ. CDR3: CASSANRGPYEQYF. Written as DNA, the CDR3 is TGCGCCAGCAGCGCTAACAGGGGACCGTACGAGCAGTACTTC.

This chain links TRBV10-2 with TRBJ1-5; 7 nucleotides align to TRBD1. The V and J ends lost 6 bases and 6 bases, in that order; junction bases with no gene match: 5. Germline V lookup: CDR1 WSHSY, CDR2 SAAADI. This CDR3 region has 13 residues. In DNA, the CDR3 is TGCGCCAGCAGCCAGACAGGGATTCAGCCCCAGCATTTT. Translation: CASSQTGIQPQHF.

This clone was seen more than once but under ten times. The chain joins TRBV30 to TRBJ2-7; D gene uncertain. V lost 3 bases, J lost 2 bases, and 11 bases lay in between. CDR3 size: 13 residues. Germline V gene sequence: CDR1 GTSNPN, CDR2 SVGIG (reference sequence). CDR3 nucleotides: TGTGCCTGGAGGTTAACAGCAACCTACGAGCAGTACTTC. Translation: CAWRLTATYEQYF.

The chain couples TRBV30 to TRBJ2-7; TRBD1 might be the D (6 bases). V was cut by 0 bases and J by 2 bases, with 14 bases left in between. In germline, CDR1 is GTSNPN, CDR2 SVGIG (reference sequence). The CDR3 totals 15 residues. CDR3 amino acids: CAWSVQSGDAYEQYF. As DNA, the CDR3 is TGTGCCTGGAGTGTACAGTCAGGGGATGCCTACGAGCAGTACTTC.

The chain recombines TRBV5-1 with TRBJ2-2, with unresolved D. Germline values: CDR1 SGHRS, CDR2 YFSETQ. V was pared by 0 bases and J by 0 bases, with 6 bases between. This CDR3 region has 15 residues. The CDR3 loop reads CASSLAASNTGELFF. In DNA form, the CDR3 reads TGCGCCAGCAGCTTGGCCGCGTCGAACACCGGGGAGCTGTTTTTT.

This clone came up a few times. The rearrangement links TRBV30 to TRBJ2-1; 8 nucleotides match TRBD1. J was trimmed by 8 bases and V by 0 bases; bases with no gene match: 0. CDR3 length equals 12 residues. Germline assignment: CDR1 GTSNPN and CDR2 SVGIG (reference sequence). The CDR3 DNA reads as TGTGCCTGGAGTGTACAGGGGGATGAGCAGTTCTTC. Translated: CAWSVQGDEQFF.

This chain connects TRBV30 to TRBJ2-5, with no clear D. The V end lost 5 bases, the J end lost 2 bases, and 12 bases lay between the germline ends. Per the germline V gene, CDR1 is GTSNPN and CDR2 is SVGIG (reference sequence). The CDR3 spans 13 residues. The CDR3, as DNA: TGTGCCTGGGTTGGTTACTCGCAAGAGACCCAGTACTTC. Amino acids: CAWVGYSQETQYF.

The chain links TRBV29-1 to TRBJ1-2; 12 nucleotides align to TRBD1. Germline values: CDR1 SQVTM, CDR2 ANQGSEA. CDR3 size: 15 residues. Trimming cost V 3 bases and J 6 bases; bases outside gene matches: 8. CDR3 sequence: CSVDRGDRGPDGYTF. The CDR3, as DNA: TGCAGCGTTGATCGAGGGGACAGGGGGCCAGATGGCTACACCTTC.

V usage is TRBV5-1 and J usage is TRBJ2-5, with TRBD1 matching 7 bases. Germline values: CDR1 SGHRS, CDR2 YFSETQ. The trim removed 1 base at V and 5 bases at J, leaving 17 bases unmatched. The CDR3 consists of 18 residues. The CDR3 is CASSLNSADRQGWETQYF. CDR3 DNA: TGCGCCAGCAGCTTGAACTCGGCGGACAGGCAAGGCTGGGAGACCCAGTACTTC.

The V and J genes are TRBV6-5 and TRBJ2-1; D is perhaps TRBD1 (6 bases). The CDR3 extends over 14 amino acids. The V end was cut by 0 bases, the J end by 9 bases, with 12 bases between. CDR1 and CDR2 from the germline V gene are MNHEY and SVGAGI. The CDR3 DNA reads TGTGCCAGCAGTTACTCGTCAGGGGTCGGTGAGCAGTTCTTC. Its translation: CASSYSSGVGEQFF.

This clone occurred a few times. V and J are TRBV19 and TRBJ1-6; no reliable D call. The germline V gene has CDR1 LNHDA and CDR2 SQIVND (reference sequence). Trimming removed 3 bases from V and 4 bases from J, with 10 bases in between. This CDR3 is built from 15 residues. The chain's CDR3 is CASSIRHGYNSPLHF. The CDR3 bases are TGTGCCAGTAGTATTCGACACGGTTATAATTCACCCCTCCACTTT.

This clone appeared a few times. This chain joins TRBV27 and TRBJ1-1; no reliable D call. Trimming cost V 6 bases and J 0 bases, with 8 bases left between them. The CDR3 contains 13 residues. Germline V gives CDR1 MNHEY, CDR2 SMNVEV (reference sequence). The CDR3 DNA is TGTGCCAGCAGCGACCTACTGAACACTGAAGCTTTCTTT. Amino acids: CASSDLLNTEAFF.